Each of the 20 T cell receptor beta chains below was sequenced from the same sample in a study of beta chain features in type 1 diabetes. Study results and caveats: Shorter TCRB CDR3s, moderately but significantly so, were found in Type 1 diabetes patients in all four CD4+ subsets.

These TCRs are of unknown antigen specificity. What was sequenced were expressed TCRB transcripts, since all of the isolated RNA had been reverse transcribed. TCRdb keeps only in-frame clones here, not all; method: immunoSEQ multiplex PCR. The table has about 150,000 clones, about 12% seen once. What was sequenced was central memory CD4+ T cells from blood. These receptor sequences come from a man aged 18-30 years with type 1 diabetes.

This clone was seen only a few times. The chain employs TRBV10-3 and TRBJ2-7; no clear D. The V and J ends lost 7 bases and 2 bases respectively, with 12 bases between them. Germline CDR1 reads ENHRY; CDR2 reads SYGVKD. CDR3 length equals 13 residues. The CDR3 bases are TGTGCCATCAATGAAGGGCCTCCCTACGAGCAGTACTTC. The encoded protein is CAINEGPPYEQYF.

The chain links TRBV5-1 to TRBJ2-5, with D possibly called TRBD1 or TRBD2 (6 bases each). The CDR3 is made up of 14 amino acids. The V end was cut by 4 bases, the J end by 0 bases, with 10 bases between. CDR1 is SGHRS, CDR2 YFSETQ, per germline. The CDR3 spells CASSAGTNQETQYF. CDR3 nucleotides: TGCGCCAGCAGCGCGGGGACAAACCAAGAGACCCAGTACTTC.

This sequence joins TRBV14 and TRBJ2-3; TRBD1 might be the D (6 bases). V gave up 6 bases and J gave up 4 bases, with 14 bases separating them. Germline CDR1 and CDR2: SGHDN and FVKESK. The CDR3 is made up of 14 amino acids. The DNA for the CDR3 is TGTGCCAGCAGTCCGTTGACAGGAGCAGATACGCAGTATTTT. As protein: CASSPLTGADTQYF.

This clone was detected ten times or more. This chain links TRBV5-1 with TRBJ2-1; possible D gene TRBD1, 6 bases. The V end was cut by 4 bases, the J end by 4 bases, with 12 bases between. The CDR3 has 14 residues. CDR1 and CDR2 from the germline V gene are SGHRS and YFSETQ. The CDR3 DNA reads TGCGCCAGCAGCCCGCGGACAGAGTACAATGAGCAGTTCTTC. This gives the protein CASSPRTEYNEQFF.

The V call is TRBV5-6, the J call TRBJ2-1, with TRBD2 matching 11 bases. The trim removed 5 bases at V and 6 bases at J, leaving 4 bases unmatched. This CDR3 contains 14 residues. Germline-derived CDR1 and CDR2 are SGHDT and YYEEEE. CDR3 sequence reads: CASRQLAGANEQFF. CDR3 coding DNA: TGTGCCAGCAGACAACTAGCGGGGGCCAATGAGCAGTTCTTC.

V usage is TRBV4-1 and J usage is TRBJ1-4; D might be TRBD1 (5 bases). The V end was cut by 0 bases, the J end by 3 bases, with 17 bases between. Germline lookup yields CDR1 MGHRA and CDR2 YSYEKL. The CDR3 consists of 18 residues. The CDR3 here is CASSQDQGDGGANEKLFF. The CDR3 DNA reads TGCGCCAGCAGCCAAGATCAAGGGGACGGCGGCGCTAATGAAAAACTGTTTTTT.

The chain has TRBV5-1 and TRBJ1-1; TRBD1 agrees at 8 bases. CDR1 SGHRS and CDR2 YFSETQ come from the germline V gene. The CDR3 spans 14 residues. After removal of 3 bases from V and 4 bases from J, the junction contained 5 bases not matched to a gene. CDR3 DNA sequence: TGCGCCAGCAGCTCTACAGGGGGTCCCACTGAAGCTTTCTTT. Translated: CASSSTGGPTEAFF. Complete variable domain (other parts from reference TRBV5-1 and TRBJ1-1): KAGVTQTPRYLIKTRGQQVTLSCSPISGHRSVSWYQQTPGQGLQFLFEYFSETQRNKGNFPGRFSGRQFSNSRSEMNVSTLELGDSALYLCASSSTGGPTEAFFGQGTRLTVV.

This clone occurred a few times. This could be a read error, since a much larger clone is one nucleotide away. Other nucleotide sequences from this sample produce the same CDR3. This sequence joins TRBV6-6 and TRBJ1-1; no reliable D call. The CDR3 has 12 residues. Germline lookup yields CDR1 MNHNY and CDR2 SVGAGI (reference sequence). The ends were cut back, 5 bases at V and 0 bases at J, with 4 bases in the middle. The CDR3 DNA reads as TGTGCCAGCAGTAATATGAACACTGAAGCTTTCTTT. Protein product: CASSNMNTEAFF.

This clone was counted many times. The CDR3 DNA is TGTGCCACCAGGAGTGGGGAAACCACAGATACGCAGTATTTT. Translation: CATRSGETTDTQYF. The chain links TRBV6-5 to TRBJ2-3; no definite D call. CDR3 length equals 14 residues. Germline V CDR1 and CDR2: MNHEY, SVGAGI. V lost 10 bases and J lost 2, with 16 bases in between.

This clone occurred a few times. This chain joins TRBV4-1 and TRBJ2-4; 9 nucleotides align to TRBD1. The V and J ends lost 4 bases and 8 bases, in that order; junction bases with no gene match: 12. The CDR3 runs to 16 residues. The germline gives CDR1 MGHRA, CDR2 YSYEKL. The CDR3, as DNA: TGCGCCAGCAGCCCCCAGAGCACAGGGGGCAGGGACATTCAGTACTTC. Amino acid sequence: CASSPQSTGGRDIQYF.

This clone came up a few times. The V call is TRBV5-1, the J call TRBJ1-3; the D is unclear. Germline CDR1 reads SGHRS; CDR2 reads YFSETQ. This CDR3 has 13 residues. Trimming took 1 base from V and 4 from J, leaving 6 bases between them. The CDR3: CASSLPGGNTIYF. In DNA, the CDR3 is TGCGCCAGCAGCTTGCCGGGAGGAAACACCATATATTTT.

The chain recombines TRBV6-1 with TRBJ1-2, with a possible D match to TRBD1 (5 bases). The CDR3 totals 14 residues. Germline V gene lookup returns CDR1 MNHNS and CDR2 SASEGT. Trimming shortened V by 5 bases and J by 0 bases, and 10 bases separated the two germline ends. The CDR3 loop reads CASSPGGANYGYTF. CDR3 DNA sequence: TGTGCCAGCAGTCCCGGGGGAGCTAACTATGGCTACACCTTC.

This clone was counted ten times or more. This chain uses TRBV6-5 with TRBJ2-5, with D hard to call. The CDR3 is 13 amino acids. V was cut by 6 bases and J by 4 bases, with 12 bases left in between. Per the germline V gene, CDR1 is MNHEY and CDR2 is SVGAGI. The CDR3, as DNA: TGTGCCAGCAGCCCCACAGACCGAGAGACCCAGTACTTC. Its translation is CASSPTDRETQYF.

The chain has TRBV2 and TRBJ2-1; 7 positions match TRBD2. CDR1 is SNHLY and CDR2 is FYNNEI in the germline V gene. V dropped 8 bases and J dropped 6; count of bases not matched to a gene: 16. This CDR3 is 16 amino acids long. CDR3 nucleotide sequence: TGTGCCAGCCTCCCGGCGCGGGACTGGGGGGGCAATGAGCAGTTCTTC. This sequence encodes CASLPARDWGGNEQFF.

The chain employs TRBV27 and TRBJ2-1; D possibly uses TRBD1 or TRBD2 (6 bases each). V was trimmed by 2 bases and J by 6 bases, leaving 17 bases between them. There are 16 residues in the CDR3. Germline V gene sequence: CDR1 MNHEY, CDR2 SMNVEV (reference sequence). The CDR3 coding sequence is TGTGCCAGCAGTTTACTCGGGGGCGGTTCGGTCAATGAGCAGTTCTTC. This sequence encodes CASSLLGGGSVNEQFF.

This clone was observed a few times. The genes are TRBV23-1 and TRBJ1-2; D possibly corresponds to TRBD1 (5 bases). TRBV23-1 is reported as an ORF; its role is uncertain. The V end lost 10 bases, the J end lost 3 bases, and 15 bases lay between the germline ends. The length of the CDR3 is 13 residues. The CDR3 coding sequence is TGCGCCAACCGACAAGGGGCCCACTATGGCTACACCTTC. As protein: CANRQGAHYGYTF.

CDR3 in DNA: TGTGCCATCACAGGTAACGAAGGAAACACCATATATTTT. This encodes CAITGNEGNTIYF. The genes are TRBV10-3 and TRBJ1-3; D is uncertain. CDR3 length equals 13 residues. Germline CDR1 reads ENHRY; CDR2 reads SYGVKD. V was trimmed by 7 bases and J by 4 bases, leaving 11 bases between them.

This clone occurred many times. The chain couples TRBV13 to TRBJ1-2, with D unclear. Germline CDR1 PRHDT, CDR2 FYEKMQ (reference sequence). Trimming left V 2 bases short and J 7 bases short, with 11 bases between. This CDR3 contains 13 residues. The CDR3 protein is CASSLSLGPGYTF. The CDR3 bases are TGTGCCAGCAGCTTATCCCTGGGCCCTGGCTACACCTTC.

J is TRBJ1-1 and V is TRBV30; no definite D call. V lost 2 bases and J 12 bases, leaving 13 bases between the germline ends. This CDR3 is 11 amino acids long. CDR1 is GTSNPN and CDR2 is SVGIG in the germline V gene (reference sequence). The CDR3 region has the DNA TGTGCCTGGAGTCTCCGACGGATGACTTTCTTT. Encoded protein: CAWSLRRMTFF.

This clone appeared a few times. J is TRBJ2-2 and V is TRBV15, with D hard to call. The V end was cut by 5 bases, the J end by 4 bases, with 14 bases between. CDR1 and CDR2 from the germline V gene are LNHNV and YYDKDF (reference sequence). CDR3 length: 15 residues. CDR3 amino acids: CATSAAVYSTGELFF. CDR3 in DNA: TGTGCCACCAGCGCAGCCGTCTACAGCACCGGGGAGCTGTTTTTT.